These 9 T cell receptor beta chains share one sample of origin, sequenced in a study of CD8 T cells in seronegative destructive rheumatoid arthritis. Measured with immunoSEQ multiplex PCR; TCRdb has only the in-frame clones, and not every one. The table records 960 or so clones, 84% of them present only once. Sequencing was done on a sample of CD8+ T cells from blood. The receptor source for this set is a woman aged 60 or older with seronegative destructive rheumatoid arthritis.

This clone came up once. V is TRBV28 and J is TRBJ2-7; 10 bases map to TRBD2. The length of the CDR3 is 14 residues. Germline CDR1 is MDHEN and CDR2 is SYDVKM. The junction had 3 bases not matched to a gene; V was cut back by 6 bases and J by 1 base. For the CDR3, the DNA is TGTGCCAGCAGCGGACTAGCGGTTTCCTACGAGCAGTACTTC. It encodes CASSGLAVSYEQYF.

The chain links TRBV27 to TRBJ2-7; maybe TRBD1 (6 bases). Between the trimmed V and J ends, which lost 6 bases and 3 bases, there was a span of 12 bases. Germline loops: CDR1 MNHEY, CDR2 SMNVEV (reference sequence). The CDR3 has 13 residues. The CDR3 region has the DNA TGTGCCAGCAGACCGGACAGATACTACGAGCAGTACTTC. Residues: CASRPDRYYEQYF.

For this clone: Given a much more abundant clone one base away, this may be a read error. The chain recombines TRBV6-4 with TRBJ2-7; TRBD1 might be the D (5 bases). Trimming cost V 7 bases and J 3 bases, with 19 bases left between them. The CDR3 runs 15 residues. Germline V gives CDR1 MRHNA, CDR2 SNTAGT. The CDR3 DNA reads as TGTGCCAGCACATCCGACAGCCCGAAGGGCTACGAGCAGTACTTC. It specifies CASTSDSPKGYEQYF.

V usage is TRBV7-9 and J usage is TRBJ1-5; 8 bases align to TRBD1. J gave up 4 bases and V 7 bases, and 15 bases lay outside the gene matches. The germline V gene has CDR1 SEHNR and CDR2 FQNEAQ (reference sequence). The CDR3 loop spans 17 amino acids. The CDR3 loop is CASKTGQGHSSNQPQHF. The CDR3 DNA sequence: TGTGCCAGCAAGACTGGACAGGGCCATAGTTCAAATCAGCCCCAGCATTTT.

The chain is built from TRBV6-1 and TRBJ2-5, with 7 bases fitting TRBD1. Germline lookup yields CDR1 MNHNS and CDR2 SASEGT. This CDR3 has 15 residues. The ends lost 6 bases at V and 7 bases at J; junction bases unmatched: 14. The CDR3 nucleotides read TGTGCCAGCAGCCTATTTGACAGGGTACGGGGGACCCAGTACTTC. This translates into CASSLFDRVRGTQYF.

This chain links TRBV5-5 with TRBJ2-7, with TRBD2 identical over 8 bases. Germline CDR1 and CDR2: SGHKS and YYEKEE (reference sequence). The CDR3 is 19 residues long. V lost 3 bases and J lost 4; bases outside the gene matches: 21. As DNA, the CDR3 is TGTGCCAGCAGCTCCGGGGGAGACCCACTGGCGGGAGGAGTATACGAGCAGTACTTC. It is translated as CASSSGGDPLAGGVYEQYF. Based on the CDR3 plus reference TRBV5-5 and TRBJ2-7, the full variable domain is DAGVTQSPTHLIKTRGQQVTLRCSPISGHKSVSWYQQVLGQGPQFIFQYYEKEERGRGNFPDRFSARQFPNYSSELNVNALLLGDSALYLCASSSGGDPLAGGVYEQYFGPGTRLTVT.

With respect to this clone: One junction end does not reproduce the germline sequence, and a read error may be involved. Here the CDR3 reads CASTLGTSGGGYEQYF. For the CDR3, the DNA is TGTGCCAGCACCTTAGGGACTAGCGGGGGGGGCTACGAGCAGTACTTC. The chain joins TRBV7-9 to TRBJ2-7, with 16 bases lining up with TRBD2. Germline values: CDR1 SEHNR, CDR2 FQNEAQ (reference sequence). The CDR3 runs 16 residues.

The V and J genes are TRBV28 and TRBJ2-5, with D possibly matching TRBD2 (6 bases). There are 13 residues in the CDR3. Per germline, CDR1 MDHEN and CDR2 SYDVKM. Trimming shortened V by 9 bases and J by 5 bases, and 16 bases separated the two germline ends. The chain's CDR3 is CARHLGGKETQYF. The DNA of the CDR3 is TGTGCCAGACACCTTGGAGGGAAGGAGACCCAGTACTTC.

This chain links TRBV11-2 with TRBJ2-7; 7 positions agree with TRBD2. Germline V gene sequence: CDR1 SGHAT, CDR2 FQNNGV. The CDR3 extends over 16 amino acids. V lost 3 bases to trimming and J lost 6 bases; unmatched junction nucleotides: 14. The CDR3 bases are TGTGCCAGCAGCTTCTGTATCCGGCGGGAGTTCTGCGAGCAGTACTTC. Translation: CASSFCIRREFCEQYF. The whole variable domain, remainder taken from reference TRBV11-2 and TRBJ2-7, is EAGVAQSPRYKIIEKRQSVAFWCNPISGHATLYWYQQILGQGPKLLIQFQNNGVVDDSQLPKDRFSAERLKGVDSTLKIQPAKLEDSAVYLCASSFCIRREFCEQYFGPGTRLTVT.